Listed below are T cell receptor beta chains from one sample, sequenced in a study of tumor and adjacent non-tumor tissue in lung cancer. Each CDR3 protein is one row after TCRdb ran MiXCR on the multiplex PCR reads. The sample has fewer than 150,000 distinct CDR3 sequences, approximately 64% seen once. The sample comprised lung tumor tissue. The receptor set was obtained from a man aged 55-75 years with small cell lung cancer. Each CDR3 is given with its conserved first and last residue. The D gene is left open where the match is weak. For some rows the clone size is stated as once, few or many, or as a class when expanded; others skip it.

clone size | D gene | J gene | V gene | CDR3 DNA | CDR3 protein
NA | NA | TRBJ2-1 | TRBV10-2 | TGCGCCAGCGGGGGGCTTAGGACCAGTGGGCTCAATAAGCAGTTCTTC | CASGGLRTSGLNKQFF
NA | TRBD2 | TRBJ2-7 | TRBV6-1 | TGTGCCAGCAACTTTGGACTAGCGGACTCCTACGAGCAGTACTTC | CASNFGLADSYEQYF
NA | NA | TRBJ1-1 | TRBV6-1 | TGTGCCAGCAAGAGCACAGTGAACAGTGAAGCTTTCTTT | CASKSTVNSEAFF
NA | TRBD1 | TRBJ1-4 | TRBV20-1 | TGCAGTGCTCATGACAGGGGAGGAGGTGAAAAACTGTTTTTT | CSAHDRGGGEKLFF
NA | NA | TRBJ1-1 | TRBV5-6 | TGTGCCAGCAGTGGAGGGGACACTGAAGCTTTCTTT | CASSGGDTEAFF
NA | NA | TRBJ2-2 | TRBV20-1 | TGCAGTGTCCTAGCGCGACTCAATACCGGGGAGCTGTTTTTT | CSVLARLNTGELFF
NA | NA | TRBJ2-3 | TRBV11-2 | TGTGCCAGCAGTTTAACAGCCGATACGCAGAATTTT | CASSLTADTQNF
NA | NA | TRBJ1-1 | TRBV12-5 | TGTGCTAGTGGTGTAACAGGGTGTACTGAAGCTTTCTTT | CASGVTGCTEAFF
NA | NA | TRBJ2-1 | TRBV20-1 | TGCAGTGCTAGATTAGGGTACAATGAGCAGTTCTTC | CSARLGYNEQFF
NA | NA | TRBJ2-3 | TRBV11-2 | TGTGCCAGCAGCTTACGGCGTAGTGCCGCCTGGTGGACAGTTACGCAGTATTTT | CASSLRRSAAWWTVTQYF
once | NA | TRBJ2-1 | TRBV11-2 | TGTGCCTGCAGCTTAAGGTTTGGGTCTAGCGTCTACGATGAGCAATTCTTC | CACSLRFGSSVYDEQFF
many | NA | TRBJ2-1 | TRBV12-3/TRBV12-4 | TGTGCCAGCAGTTTCCTGGGGGTGAACAATGAGCAGTTCTTC | CASSFLGVNNEQFF
NA | NA | TRBJ2-5 | TRBV29-1 | TGCAGCGTTGAGAGGCATCAGGTAGAGACCCAGTACTTC | CSVERHQVETQYF
NA | NA | TRBJ2-6 | TRBV11-3 | TGTGCCAGCAGCTTAGATGGGTTGGACTCTCCTTCCGGGTCCAACGTCCTGACTTTC | CASSLDGLDSPSGSNVLTF
many | TRBD1 | TRBJ2-7 | TRBV6-1 | TGTGCCAGCAGTACAGGGGCCTCGAGCTCCTACGAGCAGTACTTC | CASSTGASSSYEQYF
NA | NA | TRBJ1-2 | TRBV6-5 | TGTGCCAGCAGTTACACGCGGGGCGCCGGCTACACCTTC | CASSYTRGAGYTF
NA | NA | TRBJ2-3 | TRBV29-1 | TGCAGCGTTGGGCAGGTACGAGGTACGCAGTATTTT | CSVGQVRGTQYF
many | TRBD2 | TRBJ2-2 | TRBV5-6 | TGTGCCAGCAGCTTGGGTCGCGGGGGGCAAGGCGGGGAGCTGTTTTTT | CASSLGRGGQGGELFF
many | NA | TRBJ2-3 | TRBV6-5 | TGTGCCAGCAGTTACCTGCCACCCTTGAGCACAGATACGCAGTATTTT | CASSYLPPLSTDTQYF
NA | NA | TRBJ2-5 | TRBV11-2 | TGTGCCAGTAACTTAATGCGGGGTAGAGAGACCCAGTACTTC | CASNLMRGRETQYF
NA | TRBD1 | TRBJ2-2 | TRBV4-1 | TGCGCCAGCAGCCATACAGGGGGTAACACCGGGGAGCTGTTTTTT | CASSHTGGNTGELFF
many | TRBD2 | TRBJ2-1 | TRBV4-1 | TGCGCCAGCAGCCAAGATCGACTAGCGGCCCACAATGAGCAGTTCTTC | CASSQDRLAAHNEQFF